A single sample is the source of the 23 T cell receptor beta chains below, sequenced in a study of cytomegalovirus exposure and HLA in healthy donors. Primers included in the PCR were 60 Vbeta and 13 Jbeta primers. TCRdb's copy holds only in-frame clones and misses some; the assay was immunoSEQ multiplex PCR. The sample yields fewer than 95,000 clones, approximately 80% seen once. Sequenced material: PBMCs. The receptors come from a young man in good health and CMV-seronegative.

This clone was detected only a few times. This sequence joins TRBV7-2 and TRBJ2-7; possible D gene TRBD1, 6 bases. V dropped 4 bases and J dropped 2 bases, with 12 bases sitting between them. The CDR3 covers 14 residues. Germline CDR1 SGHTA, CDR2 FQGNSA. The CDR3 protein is CASSSGTRAYEQYF. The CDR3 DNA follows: TGTGCCAGCAGCTCCGGGACACGAGCCTACGAGCAGTACTTC.

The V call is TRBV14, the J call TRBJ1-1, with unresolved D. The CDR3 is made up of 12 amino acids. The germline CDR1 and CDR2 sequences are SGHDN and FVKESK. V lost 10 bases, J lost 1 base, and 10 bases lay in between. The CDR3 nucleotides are TGTGCCATCGCGAACCCGAACACTGAAGCTTTCTTT. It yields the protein CAIANPNTEAFF.

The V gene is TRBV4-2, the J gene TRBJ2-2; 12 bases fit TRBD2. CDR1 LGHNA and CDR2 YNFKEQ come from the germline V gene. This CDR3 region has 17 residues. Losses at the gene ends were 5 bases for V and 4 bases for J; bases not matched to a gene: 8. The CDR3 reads CASSSWTSGDFTGELFF. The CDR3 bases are TGTGCCAGCAGCTCCTGGACTAGCGGGGACTTCACCGGGGAGCTGTTTTTT.

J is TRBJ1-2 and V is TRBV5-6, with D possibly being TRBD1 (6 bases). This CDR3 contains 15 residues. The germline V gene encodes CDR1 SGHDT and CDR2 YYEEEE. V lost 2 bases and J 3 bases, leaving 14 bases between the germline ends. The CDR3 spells CASSLTGRADYGYTF. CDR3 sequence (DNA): TGTGCCAGCAGCTTAACAGGGAGGGCTGACTATGGCTACACCTTC.

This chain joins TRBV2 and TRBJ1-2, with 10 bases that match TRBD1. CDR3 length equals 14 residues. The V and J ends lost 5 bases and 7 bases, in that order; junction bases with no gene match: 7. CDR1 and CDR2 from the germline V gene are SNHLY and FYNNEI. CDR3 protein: CASSSRDRGAGYTF. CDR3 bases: TGTGCCAGCAGTTCCCGGGACAGGGGAGCTGGCTACACCTTC.

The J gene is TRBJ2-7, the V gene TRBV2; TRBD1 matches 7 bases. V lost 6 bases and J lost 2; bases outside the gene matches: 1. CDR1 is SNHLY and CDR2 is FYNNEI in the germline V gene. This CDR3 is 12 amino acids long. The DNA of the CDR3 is TGTGCCAGCAGGGACAGGCCCTACGAGCAGTACTTC. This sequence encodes CASRDRPYEQYF. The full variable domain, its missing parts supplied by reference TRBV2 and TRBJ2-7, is EPEVTQTPSHQVTQMGQEVILRCVPISNHLYFYWYRQILGQKVEFLVSFYNNEISEKSEIFDDQFSVERPDGSNFTLKIRSTKLEDSAMYFCASRDRPYEQYFGPGTRLTVT.

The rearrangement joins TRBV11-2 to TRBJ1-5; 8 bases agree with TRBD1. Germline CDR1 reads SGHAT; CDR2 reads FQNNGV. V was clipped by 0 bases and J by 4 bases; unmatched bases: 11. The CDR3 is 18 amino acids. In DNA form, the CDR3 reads TGTGCCAGCAGCTTAGATGATCGGACAGGGTCCCCTAATCAGCCCCAGCATTTT. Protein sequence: CASSLDDRTGSPNQPQHF.

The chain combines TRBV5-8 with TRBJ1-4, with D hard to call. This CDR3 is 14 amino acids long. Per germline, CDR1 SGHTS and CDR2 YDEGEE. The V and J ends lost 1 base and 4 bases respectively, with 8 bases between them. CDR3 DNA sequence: TGTGCCAGCAGCTTGCGGGGAGGTAATGAAAAACTGTTTTTT. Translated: CASSLRGGNEKLFF.

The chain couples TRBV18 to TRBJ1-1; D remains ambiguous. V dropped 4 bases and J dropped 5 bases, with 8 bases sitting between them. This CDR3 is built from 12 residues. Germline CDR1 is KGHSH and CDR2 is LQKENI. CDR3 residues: CASSLRETEAFF. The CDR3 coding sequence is TGTGCCAGCTCACTCCGGGAGACTGAAGCTTTCTTT.

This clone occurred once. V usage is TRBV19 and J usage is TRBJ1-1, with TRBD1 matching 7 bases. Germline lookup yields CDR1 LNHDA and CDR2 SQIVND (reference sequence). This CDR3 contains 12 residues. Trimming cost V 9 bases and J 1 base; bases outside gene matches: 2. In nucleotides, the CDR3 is TGTGCCAGCCGGACAGGGAACACTGAAGCTTTCTTT. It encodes CASRTGNTEAFF.

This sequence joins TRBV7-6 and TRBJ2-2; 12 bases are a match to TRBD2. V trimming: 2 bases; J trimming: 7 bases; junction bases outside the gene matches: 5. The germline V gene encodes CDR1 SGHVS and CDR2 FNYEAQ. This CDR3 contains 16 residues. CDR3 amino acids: CASSLRLAGVHGELFF. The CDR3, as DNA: TGTGCCAGCAGCTTAAGACTAGCGGGGGTCCACGGGGAGCTGTTTTTT.

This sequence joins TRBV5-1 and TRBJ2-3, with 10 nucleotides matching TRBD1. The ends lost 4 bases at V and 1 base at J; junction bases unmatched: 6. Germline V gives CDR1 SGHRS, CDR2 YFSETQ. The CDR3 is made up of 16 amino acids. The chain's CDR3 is CASSITGTGGTDTQYF. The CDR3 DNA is TGCGCCAGCAGCATAACCGGGACAGGGGGCACAGATACGCAGTATTTT.

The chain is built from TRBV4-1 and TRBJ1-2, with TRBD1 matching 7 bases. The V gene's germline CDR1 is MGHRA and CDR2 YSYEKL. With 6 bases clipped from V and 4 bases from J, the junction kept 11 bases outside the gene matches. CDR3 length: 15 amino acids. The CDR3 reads CASRKDRVNGYGYTF. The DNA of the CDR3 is TGCGCCAGCAGAAAAGACAGGGTAAACGGCTATGGCTACACCTTC.

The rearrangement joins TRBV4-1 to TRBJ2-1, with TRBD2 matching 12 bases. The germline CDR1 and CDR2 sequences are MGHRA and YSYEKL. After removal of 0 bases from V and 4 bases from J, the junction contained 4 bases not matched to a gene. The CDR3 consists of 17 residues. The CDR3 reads CASSQEGGTSGYNEQFF. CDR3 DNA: TGCGCCAGCAGCCAAGAAGGGGGGACTAGCGGGTACAATGAGCAGTTCTTC.

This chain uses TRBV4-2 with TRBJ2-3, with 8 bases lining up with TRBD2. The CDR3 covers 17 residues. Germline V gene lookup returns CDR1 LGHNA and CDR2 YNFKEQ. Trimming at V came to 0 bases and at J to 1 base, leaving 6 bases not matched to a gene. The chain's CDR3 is CASSQDRTGGGTDTQYF. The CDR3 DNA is TGTGCCAGCAGCCAAGATCGTACGGGGGGGGGCACAGATACGCAGTATTTT.

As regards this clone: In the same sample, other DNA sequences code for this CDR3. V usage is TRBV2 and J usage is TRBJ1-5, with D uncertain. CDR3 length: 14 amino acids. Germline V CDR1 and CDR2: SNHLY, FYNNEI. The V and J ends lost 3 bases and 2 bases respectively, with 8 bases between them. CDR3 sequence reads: CASSERVGNQPQHF. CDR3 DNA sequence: TGTGCCAGCAGTGAGAGAGTGGGCAATCAGCCCCAGCATTTT.

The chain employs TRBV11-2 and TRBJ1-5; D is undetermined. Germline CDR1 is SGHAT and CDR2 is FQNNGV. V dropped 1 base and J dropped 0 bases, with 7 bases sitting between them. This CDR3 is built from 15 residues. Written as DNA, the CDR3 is TGTGCCAGCAGCTTAGCGCAGTATAGCAATCAGCCCCAGCATTTT. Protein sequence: CASSLAQYSNQPQHF.

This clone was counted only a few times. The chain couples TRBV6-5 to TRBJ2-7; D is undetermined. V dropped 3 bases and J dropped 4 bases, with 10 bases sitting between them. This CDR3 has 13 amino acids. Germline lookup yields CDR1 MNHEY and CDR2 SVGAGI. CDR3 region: CASSYQDSYEQYF. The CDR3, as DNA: TGTGCCAGCAGTTATCAAGACTCATACGAGCAGTACTTC.

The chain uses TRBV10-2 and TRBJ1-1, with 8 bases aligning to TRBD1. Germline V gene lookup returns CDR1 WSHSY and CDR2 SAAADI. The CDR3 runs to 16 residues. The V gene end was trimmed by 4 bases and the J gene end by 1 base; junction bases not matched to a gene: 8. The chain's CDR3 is CASSGWTGKENTEAFF. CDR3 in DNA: TGCGCCAGCAGTGGGTGGACAGGGAAGGAGAACACTGAAGCTTTCTTT.

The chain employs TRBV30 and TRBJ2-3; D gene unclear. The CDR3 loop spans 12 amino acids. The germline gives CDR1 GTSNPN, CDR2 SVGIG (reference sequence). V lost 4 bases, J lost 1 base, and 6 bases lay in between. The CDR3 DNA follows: TGTGCCTGGACGAGGCGCACAGATACGCAGTATTTT. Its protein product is CAWTRRTDTQYF.

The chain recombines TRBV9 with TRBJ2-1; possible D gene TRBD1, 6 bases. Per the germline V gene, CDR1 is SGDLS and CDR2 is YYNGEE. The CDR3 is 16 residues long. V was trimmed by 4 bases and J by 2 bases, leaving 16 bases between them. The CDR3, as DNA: TGTGCCAGCAGCCCTTCTCTAGGGGGTACCTACAATGAGCAGTTCTTC. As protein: CASSPSLGGTYNEQFF.

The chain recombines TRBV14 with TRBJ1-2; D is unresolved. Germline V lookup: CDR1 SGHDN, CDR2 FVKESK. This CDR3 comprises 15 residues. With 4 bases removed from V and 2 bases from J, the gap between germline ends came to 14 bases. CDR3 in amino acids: CASSPGVGRNYGYTF. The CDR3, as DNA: TGTGCCAGCAGCCCCGGGGTAGGCCGAAACTATGGCTACACCTTC.

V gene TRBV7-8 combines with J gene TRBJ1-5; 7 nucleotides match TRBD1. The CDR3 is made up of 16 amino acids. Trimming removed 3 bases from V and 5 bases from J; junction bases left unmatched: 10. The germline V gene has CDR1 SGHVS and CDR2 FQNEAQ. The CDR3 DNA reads TGTGCCAGCAGCTTTGCAGGGGGTACGACCTATCAGCCCCAGCATTTT. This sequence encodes CASSFAGGTTYQPQHF.